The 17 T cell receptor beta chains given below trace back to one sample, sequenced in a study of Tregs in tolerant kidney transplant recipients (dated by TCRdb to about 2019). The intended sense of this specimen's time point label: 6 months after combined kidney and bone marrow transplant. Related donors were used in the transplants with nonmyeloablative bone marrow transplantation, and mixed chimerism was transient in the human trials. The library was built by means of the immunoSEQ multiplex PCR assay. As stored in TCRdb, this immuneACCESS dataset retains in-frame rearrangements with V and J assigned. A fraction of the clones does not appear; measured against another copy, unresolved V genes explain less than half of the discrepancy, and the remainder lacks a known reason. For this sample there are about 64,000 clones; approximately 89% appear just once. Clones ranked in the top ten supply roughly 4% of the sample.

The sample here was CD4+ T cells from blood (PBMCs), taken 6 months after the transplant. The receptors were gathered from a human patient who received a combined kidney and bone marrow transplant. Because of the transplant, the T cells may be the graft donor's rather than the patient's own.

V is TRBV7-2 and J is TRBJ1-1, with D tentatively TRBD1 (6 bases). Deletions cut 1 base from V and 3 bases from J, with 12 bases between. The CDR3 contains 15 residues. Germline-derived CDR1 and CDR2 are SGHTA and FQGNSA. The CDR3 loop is CASSLGRGGYTEAFF. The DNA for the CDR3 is TGTGCCAGCAGCTTAGGCAGGGGTGGGTACACTGAAGCTTTCTTT. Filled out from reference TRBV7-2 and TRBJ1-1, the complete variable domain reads GAGVSQSPSNKVTEKGKDVELRCDPISGHTALYWYRQSLGQGLEFLIYFQGNSAPDKSGLPSDRFSAERTGGSVSTLTIQRTQQEDSAVYLCASSLGRGGYTEAFFGQGTRLTVV.

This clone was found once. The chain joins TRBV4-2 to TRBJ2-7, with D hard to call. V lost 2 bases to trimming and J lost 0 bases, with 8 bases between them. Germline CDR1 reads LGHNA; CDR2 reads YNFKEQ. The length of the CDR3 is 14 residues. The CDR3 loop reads CASSQYPGSYEQYF. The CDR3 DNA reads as TGTGCCAGCAGCCAATACCCGGGCTCCTACGAGCAGTACTTC.

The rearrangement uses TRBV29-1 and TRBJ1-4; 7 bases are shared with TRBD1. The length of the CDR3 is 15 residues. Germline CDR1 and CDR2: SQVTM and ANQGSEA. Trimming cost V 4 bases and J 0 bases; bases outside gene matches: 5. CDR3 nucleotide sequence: TGCAGCGTTGCTCGGGACAGCGCAACTAATGAAAAACTGTTTTTT. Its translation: CSVARDSATNEKLFF. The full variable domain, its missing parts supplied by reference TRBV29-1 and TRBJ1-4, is SAVISQKPSRDICQRGTSLTIQCQVDSQVTMMFWYRQQPGQSLTLIATANQGSEATYESGFVIDKFPISRPNLTFSTLTVSNMSPEDSSIYLCSVARDSATNEKLFFGSGTQLSVL.

CDR3 in DNA: TGTGCCTGGAAGCCGGCATCGGGACAGGGGGCGATGGTAGAAAAACTGTTTTTT. It translates to CAWKPASGQGAMVEKLFF. This chain uses TRBV30 with TRBJ1-4; 12 bases fit TRBD1. CDR1 and CDR2 from the germline V gene are GTSNPN and SVGIG (reference sequence). The V gene end was trimmed by 4 bases and the J gene end by 8 bases; junction bases not matched to a gene: 17. The CDR3 has 18 amino acids.

The CDR3 region has the DNA TGTGCCAGCAGCTTTGCGGGGGCTCGGGAGACCCAGTACTTC. This sequence encodes CASSFAGARETQYF. The chain carries TRBV5-6 and TRBJ2-5; perhaps TRBD2 as D (7 bases). The CDR3 totals 14 residues. With 2 bases removed from V and 5 bases from J, the gap between germline ends came to 13 bases. Germline CDR1 reads SGHDT; CDR2 reads YYEEEE.

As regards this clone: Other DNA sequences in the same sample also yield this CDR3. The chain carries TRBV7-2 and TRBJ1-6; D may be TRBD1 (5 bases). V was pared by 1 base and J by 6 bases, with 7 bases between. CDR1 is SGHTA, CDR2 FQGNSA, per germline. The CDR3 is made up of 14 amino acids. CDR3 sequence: CASSLDGGNSPLHF. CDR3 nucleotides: TGTGCCAGCAGCTTAGACGGGGGTAATTCACCCCTCCACTTT.

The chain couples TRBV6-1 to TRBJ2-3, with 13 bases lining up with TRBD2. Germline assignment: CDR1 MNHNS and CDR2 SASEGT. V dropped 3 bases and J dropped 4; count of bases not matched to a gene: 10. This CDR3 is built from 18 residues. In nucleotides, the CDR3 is TGTGCCAGCAGTGATCCTGGACTAGCGGGAGAATTGGCAGATACGCAGTATTTT. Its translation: CASSDPGLAGELADTQYF.

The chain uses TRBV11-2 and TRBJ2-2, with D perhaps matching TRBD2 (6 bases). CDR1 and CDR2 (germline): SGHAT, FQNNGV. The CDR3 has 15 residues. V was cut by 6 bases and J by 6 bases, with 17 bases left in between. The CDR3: CASSFGGTRAGELFF. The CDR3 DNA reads TGTGCCAGCAGTTTCGGTGGGACTCGGGCCGGGGAGCTGTTTTTT.

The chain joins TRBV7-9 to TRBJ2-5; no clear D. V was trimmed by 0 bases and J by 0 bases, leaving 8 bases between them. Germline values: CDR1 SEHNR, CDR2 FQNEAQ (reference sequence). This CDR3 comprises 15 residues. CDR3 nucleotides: TGTGCCAGCAGCTTAGCGTTCGGGTACCAAGAGACCCAGTACTTC. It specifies CASSLAFGYQETQYF.

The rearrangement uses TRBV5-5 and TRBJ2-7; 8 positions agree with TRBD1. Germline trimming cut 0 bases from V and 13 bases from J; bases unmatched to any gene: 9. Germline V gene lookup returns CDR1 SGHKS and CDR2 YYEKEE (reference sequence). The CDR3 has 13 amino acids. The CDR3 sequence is CASSLGTGPWSYF. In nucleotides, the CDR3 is TGTGCCAGCAGCTTGGGGACAGGGCCCTGGAGTTACTTC.

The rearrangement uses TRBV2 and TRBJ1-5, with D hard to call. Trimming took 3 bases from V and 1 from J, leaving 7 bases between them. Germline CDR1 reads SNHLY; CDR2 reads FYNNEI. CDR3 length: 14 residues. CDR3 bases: TGTGCCAGCAGTGACCATGAGAGCAATCAGCCCCAGCATTTT. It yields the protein CASSDHESNQPQHF.

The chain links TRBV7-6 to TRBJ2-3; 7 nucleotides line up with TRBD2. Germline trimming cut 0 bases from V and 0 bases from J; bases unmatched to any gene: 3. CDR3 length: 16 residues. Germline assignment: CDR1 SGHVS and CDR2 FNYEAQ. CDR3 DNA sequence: TGTGCCAGCAGCTTAGCGCAGGGACTAAGCACAGATACGCAGTATTTT. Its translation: CASSLAQGLSTDTQYF. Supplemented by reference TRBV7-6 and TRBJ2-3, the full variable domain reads GAGVSQSPRYKVTKRGQDVALRCDPISGHVSLYWYRQALGQGPEFLTYFNYEAQQDKSGLPNDRFSAERPEGSISTLTIQRTEQRDSAMYRCASSLAQGLSTDTQYFGPGTRLTVL.

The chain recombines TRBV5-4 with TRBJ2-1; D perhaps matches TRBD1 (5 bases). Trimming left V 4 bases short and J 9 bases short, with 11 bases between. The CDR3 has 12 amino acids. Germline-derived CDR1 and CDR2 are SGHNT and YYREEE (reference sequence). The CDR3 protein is CASSIRQFEQFF. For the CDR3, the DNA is TGTGCCAGCAGCATAAGACAGTTTGAGCAGTTCTTC. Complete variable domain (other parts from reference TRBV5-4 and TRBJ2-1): ETGVTQSPTHLIKTRGQQVTLRCSSQSGHNTVSWYQQALGQGPQFIFQYYREEENGRGNFPPRFSGLQFPNYSSELNVNALELDDSALYLCASSIRQFEQFFGPGTRLTVL.

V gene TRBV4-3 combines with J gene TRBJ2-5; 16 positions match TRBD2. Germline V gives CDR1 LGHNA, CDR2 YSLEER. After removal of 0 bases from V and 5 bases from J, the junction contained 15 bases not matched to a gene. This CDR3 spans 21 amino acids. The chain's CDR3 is CASSQEAGLAGGLGGWETQYF. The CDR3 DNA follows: TGCGCCAGCAGCCAAGAAGCGGGACTAGCGGGAGGGCTAGGAGGTTGGGAGACCCAGTACTTC.

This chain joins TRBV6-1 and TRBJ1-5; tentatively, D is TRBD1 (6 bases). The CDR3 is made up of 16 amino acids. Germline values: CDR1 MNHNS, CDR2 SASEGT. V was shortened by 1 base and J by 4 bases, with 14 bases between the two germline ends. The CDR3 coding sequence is TGTGCCAGCAGTGAAGAATTATGGGGGCTGAATCAGCCCCAGCATTTT. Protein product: CASSEELWGLNQPQHF.

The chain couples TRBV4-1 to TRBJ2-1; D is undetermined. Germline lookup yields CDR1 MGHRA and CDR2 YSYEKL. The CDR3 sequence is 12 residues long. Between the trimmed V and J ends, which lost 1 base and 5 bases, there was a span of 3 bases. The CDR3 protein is CASSQVDNEQFF. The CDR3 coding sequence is TGCGCCAGCAGCCAAGTCGACAATGAGCAGTTCTTC.

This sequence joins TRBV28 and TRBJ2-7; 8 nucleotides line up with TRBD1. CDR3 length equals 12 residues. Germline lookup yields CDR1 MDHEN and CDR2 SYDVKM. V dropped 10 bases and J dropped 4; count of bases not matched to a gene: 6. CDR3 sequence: CAIRTGPYEQYF. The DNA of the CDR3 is TGTGCCATTAGGACAGGGCCTTACGAGCAGTACTTC.